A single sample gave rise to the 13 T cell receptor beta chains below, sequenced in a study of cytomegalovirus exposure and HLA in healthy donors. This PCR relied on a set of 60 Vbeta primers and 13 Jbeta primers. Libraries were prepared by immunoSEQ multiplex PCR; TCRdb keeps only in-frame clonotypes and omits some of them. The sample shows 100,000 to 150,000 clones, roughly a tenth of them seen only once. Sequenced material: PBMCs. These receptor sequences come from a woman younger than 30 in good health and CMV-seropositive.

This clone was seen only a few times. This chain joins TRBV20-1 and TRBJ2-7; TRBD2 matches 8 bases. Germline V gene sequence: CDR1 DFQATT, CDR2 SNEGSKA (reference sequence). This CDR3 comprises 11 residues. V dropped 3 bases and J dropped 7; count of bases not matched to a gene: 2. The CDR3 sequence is CSASPGGEQYF. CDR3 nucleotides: TGCAGTGCTAGTCCGGGGGGGGAGCAGTACTTC.

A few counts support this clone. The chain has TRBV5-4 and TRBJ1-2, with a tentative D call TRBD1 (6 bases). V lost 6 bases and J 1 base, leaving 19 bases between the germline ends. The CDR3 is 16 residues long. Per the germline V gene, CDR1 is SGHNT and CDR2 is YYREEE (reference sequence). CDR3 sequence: CASTTGLDRSNYGYTF. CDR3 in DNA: TGTGCCAGCACCACGGGATTAGACAGGAGTAACTATGGCTACACCTTC.

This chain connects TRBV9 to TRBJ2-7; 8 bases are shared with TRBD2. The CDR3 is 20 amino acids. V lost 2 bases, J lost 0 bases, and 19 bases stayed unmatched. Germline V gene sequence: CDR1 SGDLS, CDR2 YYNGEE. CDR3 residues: CASSVPPCGRPPSSSYEQYF. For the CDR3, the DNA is TGTGCCAGCAGCGTGCCCCCTTGCGGGAGGCCTCCATCGAGCTCCTACGAGCAGTACTTC.

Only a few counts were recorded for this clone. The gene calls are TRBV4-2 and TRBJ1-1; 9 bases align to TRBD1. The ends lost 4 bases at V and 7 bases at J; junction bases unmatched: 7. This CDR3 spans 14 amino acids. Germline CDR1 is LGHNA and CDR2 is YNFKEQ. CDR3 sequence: CASSPGTGPYEAFF. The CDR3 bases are TGTGCCAGCAGCCCCGGGACAGGGCCCTATGAAGCTTTCTTT.

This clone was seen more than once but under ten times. This chain's CDR3 is CAISGQGAGGTYEQYF. As DNA, the CDR3 is TGTGCCATCAGTGGCCAGGGGGCGGGAGGGACCTACGAGCAGTACTTC. The V gene is TRBV10-3, the J gene TRBJ2-7; a weak D match, TRBD2 (9 bases). V was cut by 4 bases and J by 2 bases, with 18 bases left in between. Germline CDR1 ENHRY, CDR2 SYGVKD. This CDR3 contains 16 residues.

CDR3 in DNA: TGTGCCAGCAGCACGACTAGCGGGAGTTTTTACGAGCAGTACTTC. It is translated as CASSTTSGSFYEQYF. The rearrangement uses TRBV7-6 and TRBJ2-7; 12 positions agree with TRBD2. The CDR3 consists of 15 residues. V trimming: 5 bases; J trimming: 4 bases; junction bases outside the gene matches: 6. From germline, CDR1 is SGHVS and CDR2 FNYEAQ.

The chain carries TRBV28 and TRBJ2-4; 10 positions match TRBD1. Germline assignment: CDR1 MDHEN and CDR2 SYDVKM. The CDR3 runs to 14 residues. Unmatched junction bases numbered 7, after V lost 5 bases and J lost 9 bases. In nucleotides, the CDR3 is TGTGCCAGCAGTCCCCGGACAGGGGGTAGCATTCAGTACTTC. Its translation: CASSPRTGGSIQYF.

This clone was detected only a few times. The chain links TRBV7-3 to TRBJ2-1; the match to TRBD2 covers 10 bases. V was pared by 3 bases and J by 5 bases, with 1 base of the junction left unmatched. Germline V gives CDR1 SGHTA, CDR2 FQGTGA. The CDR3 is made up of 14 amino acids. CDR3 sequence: CASSFGLADNEQFF. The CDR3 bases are TGTGCCAGCAGCTTCGGACTAGCGGACAATGAGCAGTTCTTC.

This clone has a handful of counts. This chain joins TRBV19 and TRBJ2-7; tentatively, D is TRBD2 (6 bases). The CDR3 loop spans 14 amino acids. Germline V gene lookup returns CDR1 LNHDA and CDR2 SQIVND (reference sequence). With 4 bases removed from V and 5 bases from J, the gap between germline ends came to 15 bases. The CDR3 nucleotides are TGTGCCAGTAGTAAAAGCGGGCCGCAGGACGAGCAGTACTTC. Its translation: CASSKSGPQDEQYF.

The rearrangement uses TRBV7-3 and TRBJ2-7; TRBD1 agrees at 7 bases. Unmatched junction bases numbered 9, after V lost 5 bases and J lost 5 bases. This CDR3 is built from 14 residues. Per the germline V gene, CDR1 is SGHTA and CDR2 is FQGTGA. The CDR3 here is CASSPQGTDDEQYF. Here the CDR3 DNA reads TGTGCCAGCAGCCCACAGGGGACCGACGACGAGCAGTACTTC.

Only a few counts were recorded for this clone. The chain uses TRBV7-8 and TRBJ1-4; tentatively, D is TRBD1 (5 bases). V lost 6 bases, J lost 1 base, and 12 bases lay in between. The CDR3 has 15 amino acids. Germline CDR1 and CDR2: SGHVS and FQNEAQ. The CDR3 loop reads CASRLTEQTNEKLFF. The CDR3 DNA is TGTGCCAGCAGGTTGACAGAGCAAACTAATGAAAAACTGTTTTTT.

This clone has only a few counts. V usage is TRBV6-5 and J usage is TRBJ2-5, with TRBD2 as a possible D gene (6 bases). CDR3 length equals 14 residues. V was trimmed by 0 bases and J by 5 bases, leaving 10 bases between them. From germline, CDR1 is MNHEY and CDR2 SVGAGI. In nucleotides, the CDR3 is TGTGCCAGCAGTTACTCCGACAGCGGGGAGACCCAGTACTTC. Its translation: CASSYSDSGETQYF.

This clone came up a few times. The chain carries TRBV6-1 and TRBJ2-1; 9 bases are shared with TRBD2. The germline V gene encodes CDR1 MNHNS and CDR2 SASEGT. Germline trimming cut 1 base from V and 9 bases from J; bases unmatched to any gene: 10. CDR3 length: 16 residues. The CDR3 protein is CASSEVPGGRVSEQFF. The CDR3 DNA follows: TGTGCCAGCAGTGAAGTCCCTGGCGGGAGGGTAAGTGAGCAGTTCTTC.